This note documents a single TCR beta chain sequence. Vbeta (60) and Jbeta (13) primers were used in the PCR. Profiled with immunoSEQ multiplex PCR; TCRdb holds only in-frame clones, not every one. The repertoire consists of 95,000 to 150,000 clones, with 15% to 17% occurring once and the leading ten covering 1.9%. This CDR3 has 16 amino acids. Deletions cut 4 bases from V and 6 bases from J, with 21 bases between. CDR1 and CDR2 from the germline V gene are WSHSY and SAAADI. These data originate in a study of cytomegalovirus exposure and HLA in healthy donors. The sequence came from a woman under 30 in good health and CMV-seronegative. The sequencing sample was made of PBMCs. This chain joins TRBV10-2 and TRBJ1-2, with a tentative D call TRBD1 (6 bases). The CDR3 region has the DNA TGCGCCAGCAGTGCCTTACTCCCCACAGGGATTGATGGCTACACCTTC. Amino acids: CASSALLPTGIDGYTF.